The table lists the clone carrying this T cell receptor beta chain with many counts. Individual cDNA molecules received unique molecular identifiers during library preparation. TCRdb reprocessed the 5' RACE reads with MiXCR, giving one entry per CDR3 protein. Among tens of thousands of distinct CDR3 sequences listed, less than 6.5% were seen once. Per germline, CDR1 MDHEN and CDR2 SYDVKM. The junction had 0 bases not matched to a gene; V was cut back by 2 bases and J by 9 bases. The CDR3 has 13 residues. The record originates from a study of early T cells in non-severe SARS-CoV-2 infection. Study overall: The study sequenced bulk RNA from unsorted whole blood, with chains unpaired.

The sample taken for sequencing was whole blood. The clonotype comes from an adult who was a healthcare worker with PCR-confirmed SARS-CoV-2 infection or an uninfected control (not recorded which). This rearrangement joins TRBV28 to TRBJ2-1, with TRBD2 identical over 11 bases. The CDR3: CASSLGTSGEQFF. The CDR3 bases are TGTGCCAGCAGTTTAGGGACTAGCGGTGAGCAGTTCTTC.